This entry describes one TCR beta chain. The antigen is undetermined. The CDR3 contains 15 residues. Trimming took 4 bases from V and 12 from J, leaving 23 bases between them. CDR1 and CDR2 (germline): SGHDT, YYEEEE. The data were obtained in a study of shared clonotypes between healthy human individuals. General study points: It was the few donors that limited the genetic and exposure-history diversity represented.

Each subset's genomic DNA was shared equally among a number of immunoSEQ plates. Approximately 32,000 T cell genomes, or 300 to 350 ng DNA, went into unsorted PBMC replicate PCRs. Assay: immunoSEQ multiplex PCR; the TCRdb copy retains only in-frame clones and omits some. The profile shows about 490,000 clones, roughly 85% of them singletons. The V and J genes are TRBV5-6 and TRBJ2-1; D could derive from TRBD1 or TRBD2 (6 bases each). This TCR derives from a woman aged 40-49 years in good health. Some clones in this sample may be carry-over from other donors' samples. The sequencing sample was made of PBMCs. The CDR3 DNA sequence: TGTGCCAGCAGCCCCGGGACACGGGGGACCGGGGGGCAGTTCTTC. It specifies CASSPGTRGTGGQFF.